A selection of T cell receptor beta chains follows, all from one sample in a study of cytomegalovirus exposure and HLA in healthy donors. Clones were read by immunoSEQ multiplex PCR, and TCRdb kept only the in-frame ones, dropping some. This sample yields around 100,000 clones, of which over 65% are seen a single time; about 3.9% belongs to the top ten. Sequencing used PBMCs. Source of these receptors: a man younger than 45 in good health and CMV-seronegative. The CDR3 runs from the conserved cysteine through the conserved F or W. A D gene is named only where the DNA matches it firmly. Clone size, where shown, is once, few, many, or a class for clones that have expanded.

.,TRBV9,.,14,TRBJ2-3,CASSVGGALDTQYF,TGTGCCAGCAGCGTAGGCGGGGCTTTAGATACGCAGTATTTT
TRBD1,TRBV19,.,15,TRBJ1-3,CASSPLPGQGGTIYF,TGTGCCAGTAGCCCCTTGCCGGGACAGGGGGGCACCATATATTTT
TRBD1,TRBV4-1,.,14,TRBJ2-5,CASSQGGDRETQYF,TGCGCCAGCAGCCAAGGAGGGGACAGAGAGACCCAGTACTTC
TRBD1,TRBV6-5,.,15,TRBJ1-5,CASSRQGISNQPQHF,TGTGCCAGCAGCCGACAGGGTATTAGCAATCAGCCCCAGCATTTT
TRBD1,TRBV6-4,.,14,TRBJ1-4,CASSDGQGAEKLFF,TGTGCCAGCAGTGACGGACAGGGGGCTGAAAAACTGTTTTTT
.,TRBV7-9,.,12,TRBJ2-2,CSSSARSGELFF,TGTTCCAGCAGCGCGAGATCCGGGGAGCTGTTTTTT
.,TRBV7-8,.,12,TRBJ2-5,CASSTPRSTQYF,TGTGCCAGCAGCACCCCCCGGTCGACCCAGTACTTC
.,TRBV30,.,14,TRBJ1-6,CAWSVYTGISPLHF,TGTGCCTGGAGTGTATATACAGGAATTTCGCCCCTCCACTTT
TRBD1,TRBV29-1,.,12,TRBJ1-2,CSVERTGYGYTF,TGCAGCGTTGAACGGACAGGGTATGGCTACACCTTC
.,TRBV28,.,12,TRBJ1-2,CASTATVYGYTF,TGTGCCAGCACAGCGACAGTTTATGGCTACACCTTC
TRBD1,TRBV4-2,.,16,TRBJ1-4,CASSQEQGSEREKLFF,TGTGCCAGCAGCCAAGAACAGGGGTCCGAGAGGGAAAAACTGTTTTTT
TRBD1,TRBV7-9,.,15,TRBJ2-7,CSSSFAGTVDYEQYF,TGTTCCAGCAGCTTTGCCGGGACAGTAGACTACGAGCAGTACTTC
.,TRBV11-2,few,13,TRBJ2-7,CASSLDHTYEQYF,TGTGCCAGCAGCTTAGATCACACCTACGAGCAGTACTTC
.,TRBV30,.,13,TRBJ1-4,CAWRAGAGGKLFF,TGTGCCTGGAGGGCAGGGGCTGGGGGAAAACTGTTTTTT